This T cell receptor (beta chain) originates from a study of cytomegalovirus exposure and HLA in healthy donors. Study outcomes and limitations: After further analysis at a later stage, 16,951 TCR beta sequences were associated with HLA alleles at 0.05 false discovery rate. Most likely, a cluster of highly shared sequence variants arose as a sequencing artifact.

The germline CDR1 and CDR2 sequences are SNHLY and FYNNEI. The V end lost 6 bases, the J end lost 4 bases, and 16 bases lay between the germline ends. There are 14 residues in the CDR3. This clone was observed once. What it binds is unknown. A multiplex PCR was run with 60 Vbeta primers and 13 Jbeta primers. In the authors' methods: Counted up in a later analysis, unique TCR beta chains came to 65 million to 80 million, with about 9.9 million shared. The table came from immunoSEQ multiplex PCR; TCRdb's copy has only in-frame clones and leaves some out. V and J calls and clone size come straight from that table; D and trimming were deduced from the DNA. The sample carries around 140,000 clones, about 79% recorded once.

The chain couples TRBV2 to TRBJ2-7, with a weak D call TRBD2 (5 bases). Sequenced: PBMCs. The sequence was collected from a female donor in good health and CMV-seropositive. The CDR3: CASRGLKRLYEQYF. CDR3 coding DNA: TGTGCCAGCAGAGGACTCAAGAGGCTTTACGAGCAGTACTTC.